Below are 32 T cell receptor beta chains sequenced from a single sample in a study of memory CD4+ T cells and cytomegalovirus serostatus. The assay was immunoSEQ multiplex PCR, and TCRdb's table has in-frame clones only and misses some. The sample consists of around 44,000 clones, about three quarters of them appearing once. Single viable CD3+CD4+CD8-CD45RO+ cells were sorted as the memory CD4+ T cells. The sequencing input was memory CD4+ T cells from blood. All receptors derive from an adult in good health and CMV-seronegative.

This clone was seen once. The V and J genes are TRBV18 and TRBJ2-5, with TRBD2 matching over 8 bases. Germline lookup yields CDR1 KGHSH and CDR2 LQKENI. This CDR3 is 16 amino acids long. V was pared by 3 bases and J by 4 bases, with 10 bases of the junction left unmatched. CDR3 amino acids: CASSPGSGMSRETQYF. The CDR3, as DNA: TGTGCCAGCTCACCGGGTAGCGGGATGAGTAGAGAGACCCAGTACTTC. Using reference TRBV18 and TRBJ2-5 for the parts outside the CDR3, the full variable domain is NAGVMQNPRHLVRRRGQEARLRCSPMKGHSHVYWYRQLPEEGLKFMVYLQKENIIDESGMPKERFSAEFPKEGPSILRIQQVVRGDSAAYFCASSPGSGMSRETQYFGPGTRLLVL.

The sample holds a few counts of this clone. The genes are TRBV29-1 and TRBJ1-1, with D perhaps matching TRBD1 (5 bases). Trimming pared 4 bases from V and 0 bases from J, leaving 9 bases between. Germline CDR1 is SQVTM and CDR2 is ANQGSEA. This CDR3 comprises 13 residues. The CDR3 DNA reads TGCAGCGTTGTAGACAGTTTGAACACTGAAGCTTTCTTT. Translation gives CSVVDSLNTEAFF.

V gene TRBV25-1 combines with J gene TRBJ2-5, with TRBD2 matching 11 bases. The CDR3 has 17 amino acids. V dropped 0 bases and J dropped 4; count of bases not matched to a gene: 7. The germline CDR1 and CDR2 sequences are MGHDK and SYGVNS. The CDR3 spells CASSEYKLAGGTETQYF. In DNA form, the CDR3 reads TGTGCCAGCAGTGAATATAAGCTAGCGGGAGGAACAGAGACCCAGTACTTC.

The chain links TRBV7-6 to TRBJ2-7, with D perhaps given as TRBD1 or TRBD2 (5 bases each). Germline V gene sequence: CDR1 SGHVS, CDR2 FNYEAQ. This CDR3 has 15 amino acids. Trimming took 6 bases from V and 4 from J, leaving 19 bases between them. For the CDR3, the DNA is TGTGCCAGCAGTCTAGCTGTAGGGGCCCCTTACGAGCAGTACTTC. Its protein product is CASSLAVGAPYEQYF.

The V gene is TRBV28, the J gene TRBJ2-5; D tentatively fits TRBD1 or TRBD2 (6 bases each). Per the germline V gene, CDR1 is MDHEN and CDR2 is SYDVKM. With 10 bases removed from V and 5 bases from J, the gap between germline ends came to 17 bases. This CDR3 comprises 13 residues. The CDR3 DNA reads as TGTGCCACCCGGGGGCTCCCTCTGGAGACCCAGTACTTC. Amino acids: CATRGLPLETQYF.

The chain employs TRBV7-9 and TRBJ1-1; D unresolved. The CDR3 spans 15 residues. V lost 3 bases, J lost 0 bases, and 11 bases lay in between. Germline loops: CDR1 SEHNR, CDR2 FQNEAQ (reference sequence). Here the CDR3 reads CASSFDGTMNTEAFF. Here the CDR3 DNA reads TGTGCCAGCAGCTTCGACGGAACTATGAACACTGAAGCTTTCTTT.

The V gene is TRBV19, the J gene TRBJ1-1; 8 bases are a match to TRBD1. CDR3 length: 13 amino acids. V was pared by 7 bases and J by 4 bases, with 5 bases of the junction left unmatched. Germline V lookup: CDR1 LNHDA, CDR2 SQIVND (reference sequence). Here the CDR3 DNA reads TGTGCCAGTATACGACAGGGGAGCACTGAAGCTTTCTTT. Residues: CASIRQGSTEAFF.

The chain links TRBV19 to TRBJ1-5; D is perhaps TRBD1 (5 bases). V was trimmed by 0 bases and J by 5 bases, leaving 17 bases between them. The length of the CDR3 is 17 residues. CDR1 is LNHDA and CDR2 is SQIVND in the germline V gene (reference sequence). The CDR3 spells CASSIDRGTRVHQPQHF. The CDR3 DNA reads as TGTGCCAGTAGTATAGATCGGGGCACCCGGGTCCATCAGCCCCAGCATTTT.

V is TRBV29-1 and J is TRBJ1-1; no reliable D call. The ends were cut back, 3 bases at V and 1 base at J, with 9 bases in the middle. The CDR3 loop spans 13 amino acids. Germline assignment: CDR1 SQVTM and CDR2 ANQGSEA. CDR3 DNA sequence: TGCAGCGTTGAGACGGCGAGGAACACTGAAGCTTTCTTT. This encodes CSVETARNTEAFF.

The chain has TRBV28 and TRBJ1-1, with TRBD1 matching 7 bases. The V and J ends lost 5 bases and 1 base, in that order; junction bases with no gene match: 7. CDR3 size: 15 residues. Germline values: CDR1 MDHEN, CDR2 SYDVKM. CDR3 nucleotides: TGTGCCAGCAGTCCACTGAACAGGGGGAACACTGAAGCTTTCTTT. This translates into CASSPLNRGNTEAFF. Drawing the rest from reference TRBV28 and TRBJ1-1, the complete variable domain is DVKVTQSSRYLVKRTGEKVFLECVQDMDHENMFWYRQDPGLGLRLIYFSYDVKMKEKGDIPEGYSVSREKKERFSLILESASTNQTSMYLCASSPLNRGNTEAFFGQGTRLTVV.

The count of this clone is one. CDR3 sequence: CAISVRQGADEQYF. In DNA, the CDR3 is TGTGCCATCAGTGTCAGACAGGGGGCCGACGAGCAGTACTTC. The chain carries TRBV10-3 and TRBJ2-7, with TRBD1 identical over 10 bases. This CDR3 comprises 14 residues. The V segment lost 4 bases and the J segment 5 bases; nucleotides outside the gene matches: 5. In germline, CDR1 is ENHRY, CDR2 SYGVKD.

A few counts support this clone. The chain uses TRBV18 and TRBJ1-1; D is perhaps TRBD1 (5 bases). The germline V gene encodes CDR1 KGHSH and CDR2 LQKENI. Trimming removed 3 bases from V and 1 base from J, with 9 bases in between. This CDR3 is built from 14 residues. The CDR3 loop is CASSPLTGNTEAFF. The CDR3 DNA reads TGTGCCAGCTCACCTCTCACAGGGAACACTGAAGCTTTCTTT.

This chain joins TRBV29-1 and TRBJ2-5; D is perhaps TRBD1 or TRBD2 (5 bases each). The V end was cut by 7 bases, the J end by 2 bases, with 14 bases between. CDR3 length equals 13 residues. Germline values: CDR1 SQVTM, CDR2 ANQGSEA. CDR3 sequence: CSAGFGGQETQYF. In nucleotides, the CDR3 is TGCAGCGCGGGATTTGGGGGACAAGAGACCCAGTACTTC.

V gene TRBV4-3 combines with J gene TRBJ2-7, with 13 bases lining up with TRBD2. The junction had 20 bases not matched to a gene; V was cut back by 4 bases and J by 5 bases. This CDR3 region has 20 residues. Germline loops: CDR1 LGHNA, CDR2 YSLEER. CDR3 loop: CASSPVKLAGGNYKYHEQYF. The CDR3 DNA sequence: TGCGCCAGCAGCCCCGTTAAACTAGCGGGAGGGAATTATAAGTACCACGAGCAGTACTTC.

The V and J genes are TRBV5-5 and TRBJ1-5; D remains ambiguous. V gave up 4 bases and J gave up 5 bases, with 16 bases separating them. The CDR3 loop spans 15 amino acids. Germline-derived CDR1 and CDR2 are SGHKS and YYEKEE (reference sequence). This CDR3 is CASSNAPRPDQPQHF. DNA for the CDR3: TGTGCCAGCAGCAACGCCCCTCGACCGGATCAGCCCCAGCATTTT.

To note about this clone: At the DNA level, this CDR3 is encoded by other sequences in the same sample as well. The chain is built from TRBV2 and TRBJ2-5; TRBD1 aligns across 10 bases. The CDR3 is 14 residues long. Germline V lookup: CDR1 SNHLY, CDR2 FYNNEI. The J segment lost 5 bases and the V segment lost 6 bases, leaving 6 bases of the junction unmatched. CDR3 region: CASREDRGLETQYF. The CDR3 nucleotides read TGTGCCAGCAGGGAGGACAGGGGGTTGGAGACCCAGTACTTC. Complete variable domain (other parts from reference TRBV2 and TRBJ2-5): EPEVTQTPSHQVTQMGQEVILRCVPISNHLYFYWYRQILGQKVEFLVSFYNNEISEKSEIFDDQFSVERPDGSNFTLKIRSTKLEDSAMYFCASREDRGLETQYFGPGTRLLVL.

The rearrangement links TRBV6-5 to TRBJ2-2, with D possibly matching TRBD1 (5 bases). CDR1 is MNHEY, CDR2 SVGAGI, per germline. The length of the CDR3 is 14 residues. V lost 7 bases, J lost 1 base, and 10 bases lay in between. The CDR3 here is CASKDQGNTGELFF. Here the CDR3 DNA reads TGTGCCAGCAAAGACCAGGGGAACACCGGGGAGCTGTTTTTT.

V usage is TRBV9 and J usage is TRBJ2-3; 8 nucleotides agree with TRBD1. With V trimmed by 3 bases and J by 2 bases, 5 bases remained unmatched. The CDR3 is 15 residues long. Germline V gives CDR1 SGDLS, CDR2 YYNGEE. The CDR3, as DNA: TGTGCCAGCAGCGCAAGACAGGGGATCACAGATACGCAGTATTTT. It specifies CASSARQGITDTQYF.

The genes are TRBV10-3 and TRBJ1-6; 7 bases agree with TRBD1. The germline gives CDR1 ENHRY, CDR2 SYGVKD. V gave up 4 bases and J gave up 10 bases; unmatched junction bases: 7. There are 14 residues in the CDR3. The CDR3 DNA follows: TGTGCCATCAGTGTCGGGACAGTCCGCTCACCCCTCCACTTT. Translated: CAISVGTVRSPLHF.

The CDR3 region has the DNA TGTGCCAGCAGCTTAGACCTCGGACAGGGTACGGGGGGCTACACCTTC. This gives the protein CASSLDLGQGTGGYTF. The V gene is TRBV7-2, the J gene TRBJ1-2, with 8 bases that match TRBD1. V lost 1 base and J lost 8; bases outside the gene matches: 12. In germline, CDR1 is SGHTA, CDR2 FQGNSA. The CDR3 totals 16 residues.

This chain's CDR3 is CASGRVREKLFF. CDR3 nucleotide sequence: TGTGCCAGCGGAAGGGTTCGGGAAAAACTGTTTTTT. The gene calls are TRBV28 and TRBJ1-4; D gene ambiguous. This CDR3 has 12 amino acids. In germline, CDR1 is MDHEN, CDR2 SYDVKM. Trimming took 8 bases from V and 8 from J, leaving 12 bases between them.

This rearrangement joins TRBV2 to TRBJ1-3; D unclear. Trimming shortened V by 5 bases and J by 0 bases, and 20 bases separated the two germline ends. Germline V gene data show CDR1 as SNHLY and CDR2 as FYNNEI. This CDR3 is 18 amino acids long. The CDR3 DNA is TGTGCCAGCAGTCAATCCAACGACGGACGGCTCTCTGGAAACACCATATATTTT. This gives the protein CASSQSNDGRLSGNTIYF.

This chain links TRBV7-2 with TRBJ2-3; D gene unclear. Germline lookup yields CDR1 SGHTA and CDR2 FQGNSA. This CDR3 has 11 residues. V was cut by 2 bases and J by 8 bases, with 5 bases left in between. The CDR3 here is CASSLYGTQYF. The CDR3 coding sequence is TGTGCCAGCAGCTTATACGGTACGCAGTATTTT.

V gene TRBV2 combines with J gene TRBJ1-4, with 9 bases lining up with TRBD1. The V segment lost 8 bases and the J segment 5 bases; nucleotides outside the gene matches: 0. CDR3 length equals 12 residues. Germline V lookup: CDR1 SNHLY, CDR2 FYNNEI. CDR3 sequence (DNA): TGTGCCAGCGGGACAGGGAATGAAAAACTGTTTTTT. It translates to CASGTGNEKLFF.

This clone appeared a single time. V gene TRBV7-8 combines with J gene TRBJ1-2, with a tentative D call TRBD1 (5 bases). V dropped 4 bases and J dropped 7 bases, with 22 bases sitting between them. The CDR3 extends over 16 amino acids. Germline CDR1 is SGHVS and CDR2 is FQNEAQ. As DNA, the CDR3 is TGTGCCAGCAGCTCCCGGGTGGCAGGTCCGAGGGGTGGCTACACCTTC. This translates into CASSSRVAGPRGGYTF.

The chain employs TRBV5-3 and TRBJ2-1; 11 nucleotides match TRBD2. TRBV5-3 is treated as an ORF (open reading frame) with a function not yet certain. This CDR3 region has 15 residues. Trimming cost V 4 bases and J 5 bases; bases outside gene matches: 5. The CDR3 DNA sequence: TGTGCCAGAAGCGGACGACTAGCGGGAAACAATGAGCAGTTCTTC. Protein: CARSGRLAGNNEQFF.

V usage is TRBV11-2 and J usage is TRBJ2-1, with D possibly matching TRBD1 (6 bases). CDR1 and CDR2 from the germline V gene are SGHAT and FQNNGV. This CDR3 region has 15 residues. V shed 3 bases and J shed 8 bases, with 17 bases lying between them. The CDR3 region has the DNA TGTGCCAGCAGCTTTTACAGGGATATGGACGATGAGCAGTTCTTC. It yields the protein CASSFYRDMDDEQFF.

This clone is labeled medium-sized (0.01 to 0.1%). The V gene is TRBV30, the J gene TRBJ1-3; tentative D call: TRBD1 (5 bases). The germline CDR1 and CDR2 sequences are GTSNPN and SVGIG (reference sequence). V lost 0 bases to trimming and J lost 0 bases, with 9 bases between them. The CDR3 loop spans 15 amino acids. The CDR3 bases are TGTGCCTGGAGTGTAGACAGAGACTCTGGAAACACCATATATTTT. Protein: CAWSVDRDSGNTIYF.

The chain uses TRBV2 and TRBJ2-3; D gene unclear. Looked up from germline, CDR1 is SNHLY and CDR2 is FYNNEI. CDR3 length: 12 residues. With 10 bases removed from V and 3 bases from J, the gap between germline ends came to 11 bases. CDR3 nucleotide sequence: TGTGCCACCTCGGTAGGAACAGATACGCAGTATTTT. Translating it yields CATSVGTDTQYF.

Note on this clone: Other DNA sequences in this specimen translate into the identical CDR3. This chain connects TRBV28 to TRBJ1-1; TRBD1 aligns across 7 bases. CDR1 MDHEN and CDR2 SYDVKM come from the germline V gene. With V trimmed by 3 bases and J by 5 bases, 9 bases remained unmatched. The CDR3 sequence is 15 residues long. CDR3 nucleotide sequence: TGTGCCAGCAGTTTGCCCGGGTCAGGGGGTACTGAAGCTTTCTTT. The encoded protein is CASSLPGSGGTEAFF.

The genes are TRBV19 and TRBJ1-2, with D possibly matching TRBD1 (5 bases). Germline V gives CDR1 LNHDA, CDR2 SQIVND (reference sequence). Deletions cut 5 bases from V and 6 bases from J, with 16 bases between. This CDR3 is built from 14 residues. As DNA, the CDR3 is TGTGCCAGTAGTTTCCAAGGGGCCCGGGATGGCTACACCTTC. As protein: CASSFQGARDGYTF.

This clone occurred a few times. V is TRBV2 and J is TRBJ2-7; no reliable D call. Germline V gives CDR1 SNHLY, CDR2 FYNNEI. V was pared by 2 bases and J by 2 bases, with 13 bases between. This CDR3 has 15 residues. The CDR3 bases are TGTGCCAGCAGTGAAACGCTCACCGCAGCCTACGAGCAGTACTTC. Protein sequence: CASSETLTAAYEQYF.